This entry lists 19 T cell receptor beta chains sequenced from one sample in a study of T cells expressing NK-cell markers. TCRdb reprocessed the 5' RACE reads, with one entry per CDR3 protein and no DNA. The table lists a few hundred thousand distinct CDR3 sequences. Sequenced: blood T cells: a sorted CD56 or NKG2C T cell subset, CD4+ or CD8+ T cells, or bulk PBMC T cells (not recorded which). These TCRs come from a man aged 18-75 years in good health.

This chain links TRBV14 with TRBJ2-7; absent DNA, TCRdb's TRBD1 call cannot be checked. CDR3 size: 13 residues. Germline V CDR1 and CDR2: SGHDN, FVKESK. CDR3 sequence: CASSQLPGSEQYF.

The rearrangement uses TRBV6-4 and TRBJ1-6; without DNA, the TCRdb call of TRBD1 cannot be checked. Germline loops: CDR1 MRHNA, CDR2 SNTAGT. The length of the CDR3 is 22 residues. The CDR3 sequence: CASNHLRASSGTRGWWHSPLHF.

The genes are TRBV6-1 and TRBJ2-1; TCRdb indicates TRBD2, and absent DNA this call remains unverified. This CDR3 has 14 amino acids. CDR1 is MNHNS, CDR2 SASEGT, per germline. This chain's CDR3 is CASSPSRAGYEQFF.

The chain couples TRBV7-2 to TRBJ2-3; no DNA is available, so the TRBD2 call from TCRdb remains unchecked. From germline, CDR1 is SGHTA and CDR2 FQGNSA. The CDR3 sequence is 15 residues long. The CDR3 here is CASSLGGTRRDTQYF.

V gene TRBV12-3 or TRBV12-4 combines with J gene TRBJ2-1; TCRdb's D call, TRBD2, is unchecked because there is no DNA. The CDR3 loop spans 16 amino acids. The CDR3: CASSLSIAGYNNEQFF.

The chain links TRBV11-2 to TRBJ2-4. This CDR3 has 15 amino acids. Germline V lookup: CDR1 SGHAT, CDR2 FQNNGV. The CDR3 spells CASSLGEVAKNIQYF.

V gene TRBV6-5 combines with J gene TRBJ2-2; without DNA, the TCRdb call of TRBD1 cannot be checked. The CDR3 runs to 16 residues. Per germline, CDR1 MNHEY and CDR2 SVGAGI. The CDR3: CASSFRQALNTGELFF.

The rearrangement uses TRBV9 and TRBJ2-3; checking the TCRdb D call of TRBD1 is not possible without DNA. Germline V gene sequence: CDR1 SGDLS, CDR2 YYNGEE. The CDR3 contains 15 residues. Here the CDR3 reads CASSQGAVGTDTQYF.

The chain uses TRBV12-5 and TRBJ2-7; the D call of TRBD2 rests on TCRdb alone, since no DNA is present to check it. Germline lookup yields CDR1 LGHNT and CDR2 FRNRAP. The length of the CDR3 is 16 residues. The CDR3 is CASGLVVASGDYEQYF. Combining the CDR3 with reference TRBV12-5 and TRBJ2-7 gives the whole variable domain DARVTQTPRHKVTEMGQEVTMRCQPILGHNTVFWYRQTMMQGLELLAYFRNRAPLDDSGMPKDRFSAEMPDATLATLKIQPSEPRDSAVYFCASGLVVASGDYEQYFGPGTRLTVT.

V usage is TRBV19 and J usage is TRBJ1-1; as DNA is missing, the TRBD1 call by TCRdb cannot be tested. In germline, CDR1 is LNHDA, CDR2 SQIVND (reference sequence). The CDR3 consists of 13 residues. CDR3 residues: CASSTQGFQMAFF.

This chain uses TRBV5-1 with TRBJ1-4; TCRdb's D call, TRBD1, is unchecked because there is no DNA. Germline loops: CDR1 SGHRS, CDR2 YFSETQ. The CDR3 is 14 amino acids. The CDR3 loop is CASSRDSMNEKLFF.

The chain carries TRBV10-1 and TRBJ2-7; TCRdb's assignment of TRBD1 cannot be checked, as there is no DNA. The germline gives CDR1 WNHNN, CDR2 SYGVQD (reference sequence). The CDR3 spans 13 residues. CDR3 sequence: CAPRGSWPREQYF.

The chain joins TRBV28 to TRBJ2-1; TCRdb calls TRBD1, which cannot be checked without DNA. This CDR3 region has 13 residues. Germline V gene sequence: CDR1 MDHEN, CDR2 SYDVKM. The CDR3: CASSGPPHDEQFF.

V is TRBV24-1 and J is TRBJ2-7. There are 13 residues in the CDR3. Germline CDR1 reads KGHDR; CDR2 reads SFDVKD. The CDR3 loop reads CATSDLWGYEQYF.

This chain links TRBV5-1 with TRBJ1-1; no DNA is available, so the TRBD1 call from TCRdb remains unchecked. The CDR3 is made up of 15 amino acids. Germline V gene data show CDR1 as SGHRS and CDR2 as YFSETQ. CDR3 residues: CASSSQGSTSPMAFF.

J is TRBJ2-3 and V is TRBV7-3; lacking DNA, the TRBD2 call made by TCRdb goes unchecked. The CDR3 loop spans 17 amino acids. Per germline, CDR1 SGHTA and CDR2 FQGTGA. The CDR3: CASSPQPGLGGTDTQYF.

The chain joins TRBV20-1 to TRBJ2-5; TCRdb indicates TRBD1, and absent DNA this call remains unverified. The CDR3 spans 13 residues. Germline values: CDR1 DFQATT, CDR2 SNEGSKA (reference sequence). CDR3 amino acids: CSARYQGAETQYF.

CDR3 sequence reads: CASGGNLGDTQYF. The chain combines TRBV2 with TRBJ2-3; the TCRdb D gene call, TRBD2, has no DNA to confirm it. Germline CDR1 SNHLY, CDR2 FYNNEI. The CDR3 has 13 residues.

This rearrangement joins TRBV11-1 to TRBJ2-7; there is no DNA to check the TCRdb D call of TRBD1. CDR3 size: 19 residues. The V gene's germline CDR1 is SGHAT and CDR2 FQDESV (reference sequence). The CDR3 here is CASSPQSTGVSTSSYEQYF.